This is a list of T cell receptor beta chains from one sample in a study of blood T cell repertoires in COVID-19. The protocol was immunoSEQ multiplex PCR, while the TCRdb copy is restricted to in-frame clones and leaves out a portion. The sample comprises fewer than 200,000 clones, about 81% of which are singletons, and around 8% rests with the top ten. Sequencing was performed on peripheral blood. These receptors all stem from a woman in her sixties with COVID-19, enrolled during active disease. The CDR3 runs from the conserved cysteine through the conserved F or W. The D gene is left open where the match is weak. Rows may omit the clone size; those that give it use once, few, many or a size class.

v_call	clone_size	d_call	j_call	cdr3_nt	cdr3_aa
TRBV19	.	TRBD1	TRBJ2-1	TGTGCCAGTAGTATTTCGTCCGGAGGACAGGGGAATTTAGATGAGCAGTTCTTC	CASSISSGGQGNLDEQFF
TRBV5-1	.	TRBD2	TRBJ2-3	TGCGCCAGCAGCTTGGATCTAGCGGGGGGTTTAGATACGCAGTATTTT	CASSLDLAGGLDTQYF
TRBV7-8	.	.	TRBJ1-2	TGTGCCAGCAGCTTATTCCAGGGTCGACCTAACTATGGCTACACCTTC	CASSLFQGRPNYGYTF
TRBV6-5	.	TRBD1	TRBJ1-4	TGTGCCAGCAGGGCTGACAGGGGGACTAATGAAAAACTGTTTTTT	CASRADRGTNEKLFF
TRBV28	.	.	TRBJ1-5	TGTGCCAGCAGTTTGGGAGAGGTCCATCAGCCCCAGCATTTT	CASSLGEVHQPQHF
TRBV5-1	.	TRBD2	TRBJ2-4	TGCGCCAGCAGCTTGGCCAGAGCGGGAGGGCCCAACATTCAGTACTTC	CASSLARAGGPNIQYF
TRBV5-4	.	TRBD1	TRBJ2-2	TGTGCCAGCAGCCCAAGGACAGGGGGGAACACCGGGGAGCTGTTTTTT	CASSPRTGGNTGELFF
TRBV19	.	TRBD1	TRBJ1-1	TGTGCCAGTAGTATCGGGACAGTGAACACTGAAGCTTTCTTT	CASSIGTVNTEAFF
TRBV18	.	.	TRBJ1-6	TGTGCCAGCTCACCGAGCGGTCGGGATTCACCCCTCCACTTT	CASSPSGRDSPLHF
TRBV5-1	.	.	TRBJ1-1	TGCGCCAGCAGCAGGGGCACCTCGAACACTGAAGCTTTCTTT	CASSRGTSNTEAFF
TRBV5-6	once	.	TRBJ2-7	TGTGCCAGCAGCTTGGGAGATTTGGAGCAGTACTTC	CASSLGDLEQYF
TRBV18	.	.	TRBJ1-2	TGTGCCAGCTCACCAGAGGGTTCCTATGGCTACACCTTC	CASSPEGSYGYTF
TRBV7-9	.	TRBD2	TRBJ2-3	TGTGCCAGCAGCTTGACTAGCGGGGGGCCGGATACGCAGTATTTT	CASSLTSGGPDTQYF
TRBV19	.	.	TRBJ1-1	TGTGCCAGTAGAACGTCCGGCACTGAAGCTTTCTTT	CASRTSGTEAFF
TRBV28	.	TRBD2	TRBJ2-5	TGTGCCAGTATGACTAGCGGGGCACAAGAGACCCAGTACTTC	CASMTSGAQETQYF
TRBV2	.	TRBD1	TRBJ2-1	TGTGCCAGCATCAGGGACAGGGTCCTGGGGGACTACAATGAGCAGTTCTTC	CASIRDRVLGDYNEQFF
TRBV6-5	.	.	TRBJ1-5	TGTGCCAGCAGTTACTCGAGGGCTAGCAATCAGCCCCAGCATTTT	CASSYSRASNQPQHF
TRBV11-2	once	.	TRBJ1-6	TGTGCCAGCAGCTTATCTCTGAATCTGTACAACGATAATTCACCCCTCCACTTT	CASSLSLNLYNDNSPLHF
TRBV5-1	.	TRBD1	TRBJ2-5	TGCGCCAGCAGCTATGGACAGGAACAAGAGACCCAGTACTTC	CASSYGQEQETQYF
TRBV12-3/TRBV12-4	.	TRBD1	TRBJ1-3	TGTGCCAGCAGTGAGGACAGGGGATACACCATATATTTT	CASSEDRGYTIYF
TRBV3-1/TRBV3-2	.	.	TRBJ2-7	TGTGCCAGCAGCCAAGTAGGCGGGACGGCTGGGGGCGAGCAGTACTTC	CASSQVGGTAGGEQYF
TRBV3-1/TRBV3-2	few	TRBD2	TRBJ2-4	TGTGCCAGCAGCCAAGCGGGGACTAGCGGGAGGCCAGCCAAAAACATTCAGTACTTC	CASSQAGTSGRPAKNIQYF
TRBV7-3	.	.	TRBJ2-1	TGTGCCAGCAGCTTCTCCGGAGTAAACAATGAGCAGTTCTTC	CASSFSGVNNEQFF
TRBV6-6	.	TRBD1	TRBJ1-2	TGTGCCAGCAGTTACGTGCAGGGGGGCGGCTACACCTTC	CASSYVQGGGYTF
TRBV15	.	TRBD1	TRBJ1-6	TGTGCCACCAGCAGTCGGGGGACAGGGGCTCCTTCACCCCTCCACTTT	CATSSRGTGAPSPLHF
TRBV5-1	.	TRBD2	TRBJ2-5	TGCGCCAGCAATTTGAGAGGGACTAGCACAGAGACCCAGTACTTC	CASNLRGTSTETQYF
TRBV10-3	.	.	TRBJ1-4	TGTGCCATCAGTGAGTCGGCAGGGAATGAAAAACTGTTTTTT	CAISESAGNEKLFF
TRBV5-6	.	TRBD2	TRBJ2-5	TGTGCCAGCAGCTTAGGACTAGCGGGAGGGGTGGGGGAGACCCAGTACTTC	CASSLGLAGGVGETQYF
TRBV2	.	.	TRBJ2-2	TGTGCCAGCACGGACAGGAACACCGGGGAGCTGTTTTTT	CASTDRNTGELFF
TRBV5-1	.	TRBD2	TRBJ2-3	TGCGCCAGCAGCTTGTGGGCGGGGGGAAGCACAGATACGCAGTATTTT	CASSLWAGGSTDTQYF
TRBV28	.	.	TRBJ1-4	TGTGCCAGCAGTTTGGACTATAATGAAAAACTGTTTTTT	CASSLDYNEKLFF
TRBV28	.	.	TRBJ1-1	TGTGCCAGCAGTTTACAAGGGGCCCGCCTTGAAGCTTTCTTT	CASSLQGARLEAFF
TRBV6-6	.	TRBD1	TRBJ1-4	TGTGCCAGCAGTTCCGGGACAGGGGGTGAAAAACTGTTTTTT	CASSSGTGGEKLFF
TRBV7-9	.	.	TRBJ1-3	TGTGCCAGCAGCTATTCTAGCTCTGGAAACACCATATATTTT	CASSYSSSGNTIYF
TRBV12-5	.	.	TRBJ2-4	TGTGCTAGTGGACCACTTGGACTAAGGGAAATGTTCGCCATTCAGTACTTC	CASGPLGLREMFAIQYF
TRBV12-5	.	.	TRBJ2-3	TGTGCTAGTGGTTTTCAAACAGATACGCAGTATTTT	CASGFQTDTQYF
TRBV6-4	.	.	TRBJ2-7	TGTGCCAGCAGTGTCAAGGATGGGCAGGGGTACTACGAGCAGTACTTC	CASSVKDGQGYYEQYF
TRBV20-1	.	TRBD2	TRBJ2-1	TGCAGTGCTAGTCGGTCCAGCGGGGGGACCTACAATGAGCAGTTCTTC	CSASRSSGGTYNEQFF
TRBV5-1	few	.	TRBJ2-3	TGCGCCAGCAGCACATCTCCGGGACATCGCCAGTCGGATACGCAGTATTTT	CASSTSPGHRQSDTQYF
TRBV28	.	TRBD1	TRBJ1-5	TGTGCCAGCACCCCTAGGGGACAGGGATATAGCAATCAGCCCCAGCATTTT	CASTPRGQGYSNQPQHF
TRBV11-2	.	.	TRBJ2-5	TGTGCCAGCAGCTCAATCTCGGGTCTGATCCAAGAGACCCAGTACTTC	CASSSISGLIQETQYF
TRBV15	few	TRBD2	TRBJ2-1	TGTGCCACCAGCAGAGACGGCGGGGGGGCCGACAATGAGCAGTTCTTC	CATSRDGGGADNEQFF
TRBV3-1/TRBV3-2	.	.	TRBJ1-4	TGTGCCAGCAGACCTCGGACAGATGAAAAACTGTTTTTT	CASRPRTDEKLFF
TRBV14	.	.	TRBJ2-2	TGTGCCAGCAGCTTAGATTTTAGCACCGGGGAGCTGTTTTTT	CASSLDFSTGELFF
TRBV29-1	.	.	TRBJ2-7	TGCAGCGCACTAGCCCTAGGCCCCGCCTACGAGCAGTACTTC	CSALALGPAYEQYF
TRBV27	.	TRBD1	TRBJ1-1	TGTGCCAGCACCCACAGGGGGCGGGCTTTCTTT	CASTHRGRAFF
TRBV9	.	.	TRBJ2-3	TGTGCCAGCAGCGTAGAAGCCGACGGGGGCACAGATACGCAGTATTTT	CASSVEADGGTDTQYF
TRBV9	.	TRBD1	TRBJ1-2	TGTGCCAGCAGCGTCACCGGGACAGGGGACGGTGGCTACACCTTC	CASSVTGTGDGGYTF
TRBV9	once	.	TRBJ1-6	TGTGCCAGCAGCCTCCAGGGTGATATCTATAATTCACCCCTCCACTTT	CASSLQGDIYNSPLHF
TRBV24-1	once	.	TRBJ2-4	TGTGCCACCAGTGAAAACAGCGCCAAAAACATTCAGTACTTC	CATSENSAKNIQYF